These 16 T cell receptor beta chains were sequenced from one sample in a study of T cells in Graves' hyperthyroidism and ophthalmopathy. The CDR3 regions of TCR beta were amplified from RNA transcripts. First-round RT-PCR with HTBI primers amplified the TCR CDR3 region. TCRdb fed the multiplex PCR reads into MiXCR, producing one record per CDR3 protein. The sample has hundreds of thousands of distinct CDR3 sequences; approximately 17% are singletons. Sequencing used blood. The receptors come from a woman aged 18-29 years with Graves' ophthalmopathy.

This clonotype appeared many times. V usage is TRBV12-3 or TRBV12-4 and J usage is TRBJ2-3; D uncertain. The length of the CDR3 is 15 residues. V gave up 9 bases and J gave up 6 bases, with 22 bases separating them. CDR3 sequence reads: CASAEIGVIGDTQYF. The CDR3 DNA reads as TGTGCCAGTGCCGAAATAGGAGTTATTGGGGATACGCAGTATTTT.

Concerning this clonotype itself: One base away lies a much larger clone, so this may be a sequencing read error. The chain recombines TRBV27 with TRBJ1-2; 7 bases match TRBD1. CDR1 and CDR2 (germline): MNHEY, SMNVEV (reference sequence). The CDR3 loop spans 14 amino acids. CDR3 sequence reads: CASSLRDSLNGYIF. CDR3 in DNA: TGTGCCAGCAGTTTACGGGACAGTCTTAATGGCTACATCTTC.

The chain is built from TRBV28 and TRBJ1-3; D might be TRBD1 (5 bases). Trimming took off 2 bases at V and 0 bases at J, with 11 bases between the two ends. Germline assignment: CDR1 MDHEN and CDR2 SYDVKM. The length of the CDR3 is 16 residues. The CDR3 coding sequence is TGTGCCAGCAGTTTAGGGTGGGGGGGCTCTGGAAACACCATATATTTT. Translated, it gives CASSLGWGGSGNTIYF. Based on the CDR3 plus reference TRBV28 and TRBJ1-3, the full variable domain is DVKVTQSSRYLVKRTGEKVFLECVQDMDHENMFWYRQDPGLGLRLIYFSYDVKMKEKGDIPEGYSVSREKKERFSLILESASTNQTSMYLCASSLGWGGSGNTIYFGEGSWLTVV.

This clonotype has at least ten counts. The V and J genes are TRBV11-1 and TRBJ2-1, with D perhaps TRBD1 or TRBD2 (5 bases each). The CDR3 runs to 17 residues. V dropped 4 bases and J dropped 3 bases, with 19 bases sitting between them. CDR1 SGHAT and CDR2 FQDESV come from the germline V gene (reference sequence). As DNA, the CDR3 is TGTGCCAGCAGCTCCGACAGAGTCGGGATTCGCTACAATGAGCAGTTCTTC. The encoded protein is CASSSDRVGIRYNEQFF.

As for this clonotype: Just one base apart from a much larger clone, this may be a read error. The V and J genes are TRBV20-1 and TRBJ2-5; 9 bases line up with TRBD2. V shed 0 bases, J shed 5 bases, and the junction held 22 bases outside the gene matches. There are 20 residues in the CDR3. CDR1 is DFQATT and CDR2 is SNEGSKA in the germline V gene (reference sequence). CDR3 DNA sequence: TGCAGTGCTAGAGATCCCACTCGACTAGCGGAAAAGAGGGTTTGGGAGACCCAGTACTTC. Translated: CSARDPTRLAEKRVWETQYF.

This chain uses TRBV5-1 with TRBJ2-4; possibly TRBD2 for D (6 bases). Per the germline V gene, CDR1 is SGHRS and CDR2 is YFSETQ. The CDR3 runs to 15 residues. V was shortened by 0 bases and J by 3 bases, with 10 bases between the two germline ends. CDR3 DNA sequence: TGCGCCAGCAGCTTGGGAGGAGGGAGCAAAAACATTCAGTACTTC. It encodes CASSLGGGSKNIQYF.

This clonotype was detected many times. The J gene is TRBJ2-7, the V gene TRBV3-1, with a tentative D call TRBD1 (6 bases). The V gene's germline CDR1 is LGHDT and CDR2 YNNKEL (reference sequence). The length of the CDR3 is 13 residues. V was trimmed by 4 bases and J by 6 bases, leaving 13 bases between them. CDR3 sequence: CASSRSGESEQYF. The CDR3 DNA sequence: TGTGCCAGCAGCCGTTCAGGGGAGAGCGAGCAGTACTTC.

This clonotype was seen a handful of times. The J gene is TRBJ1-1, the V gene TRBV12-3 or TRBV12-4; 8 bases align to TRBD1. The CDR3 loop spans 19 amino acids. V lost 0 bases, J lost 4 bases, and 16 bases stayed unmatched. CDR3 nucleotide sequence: TGTGCCAGCAGTTTAGCGGGGCGCAGGGGGCTAACATTGAGCACTGAAGCTTTCTTT. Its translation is CASSLAGRRGLTLSTEAFF.

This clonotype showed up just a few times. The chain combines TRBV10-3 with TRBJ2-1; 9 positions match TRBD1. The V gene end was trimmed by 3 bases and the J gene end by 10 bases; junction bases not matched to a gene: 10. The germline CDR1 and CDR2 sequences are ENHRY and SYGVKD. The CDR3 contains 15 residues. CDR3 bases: TGTGCCATCAGTGACTCTACTATGGGACAGGGAGAGCAGTTCTTC. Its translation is CAISDSTMGQGEQFF.

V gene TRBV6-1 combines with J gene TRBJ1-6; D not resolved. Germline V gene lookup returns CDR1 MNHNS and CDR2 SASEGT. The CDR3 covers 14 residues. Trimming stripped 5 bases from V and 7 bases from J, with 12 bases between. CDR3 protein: CASSSRNLNSPLHF. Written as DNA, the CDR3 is TGTGCCAGCAGTTCGCGGAACCTAAATTCACCCCTCCACTTT.

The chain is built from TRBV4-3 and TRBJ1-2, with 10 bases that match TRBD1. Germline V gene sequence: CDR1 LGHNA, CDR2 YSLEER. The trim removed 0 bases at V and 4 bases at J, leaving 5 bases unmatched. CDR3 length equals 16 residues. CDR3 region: CASSQDQWTGGYGYTF. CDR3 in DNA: TGCGCCAGCAGCCAAGACCAATGGACAGGGGGCTATGGCTACACCTTC.

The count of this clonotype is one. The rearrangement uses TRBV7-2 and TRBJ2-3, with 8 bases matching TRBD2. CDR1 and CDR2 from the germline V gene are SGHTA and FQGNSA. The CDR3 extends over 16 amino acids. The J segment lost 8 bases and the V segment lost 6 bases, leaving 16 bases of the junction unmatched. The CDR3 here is CASSRPGSGSAGTQYF. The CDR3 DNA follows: TGTGCCAGCAGTCGTCCGGGGAGCGGGAGTGCGGGTACGCAGTATTTT.

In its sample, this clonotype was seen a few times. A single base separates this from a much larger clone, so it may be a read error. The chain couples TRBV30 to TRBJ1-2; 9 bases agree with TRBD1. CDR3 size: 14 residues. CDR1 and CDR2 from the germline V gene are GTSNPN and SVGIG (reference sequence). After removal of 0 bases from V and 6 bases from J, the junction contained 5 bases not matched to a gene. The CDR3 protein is CAWSVGQGVNGYTF. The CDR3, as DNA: TGTGCCTGGAGTGTGGGACAGGGTGTAAATGGCTACACCTTC.

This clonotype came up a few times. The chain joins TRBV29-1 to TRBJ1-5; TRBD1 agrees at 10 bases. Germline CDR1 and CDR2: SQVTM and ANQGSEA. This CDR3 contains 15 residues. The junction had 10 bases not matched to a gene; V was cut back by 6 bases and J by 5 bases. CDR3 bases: TGCAGCGTGAGCCACTCCGGGACAGGGGATCAGCCCCAGCATTTT. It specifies CSVSHSGTGDQPQHF.

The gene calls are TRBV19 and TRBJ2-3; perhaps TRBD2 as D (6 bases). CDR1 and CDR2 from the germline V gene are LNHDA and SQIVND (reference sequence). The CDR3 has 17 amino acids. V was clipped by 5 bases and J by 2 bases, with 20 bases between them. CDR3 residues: CASSLTLYAGLTDTQYF. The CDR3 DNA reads TGTGCCAGTAGTCTCACCCTATATGCGGGGCTCACAGATACGCAGTATTTT.

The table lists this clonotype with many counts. Here the CDR3 reads CASSYAVWASSTDTQYF. As DNA, the CDR3 is TGTGCCAGCAGTTATGCTGTCTGGGCATCGAGCACAGATACGCAGTATTTT. The rearrangement links TRBV6-1 to TRBJ2-3; D not resolved. Germline CDR1 and CDR2: MNHNS and SASEGT. This CDR3 spans 17 amino acids. V dropped 5 bases and J dropped 0 bases, with 18 bases sitting between them.